Listed below are T cell receptor beta chains from one sample, sequenced in a study of T cells in Graves' hyperthyroidism and ophthalmopathy. TCRdb independently ran MiXCR on the multiplex PCR reads; one entry per CDR3 protein. The data show hundreds of thousands of distinct CDR3 sequences, with over 15% seen just once and more than 15% held by the top ten. Sequenced input: blood. These receptors were obtained from a woman between 18 and 29 years old with Graves' hyperthyroidism. CDR3s include the opening cysteine and the closing phenylalanine or tryptophan. D genes are given only for firm matches. The size entry is marked missing in some rows and otherwise reads once, few, many or a size class.

d_gene	j_gene	abundance	len	v_gene	CDR3nt	CDR3aa
TRBD1	TRBJ2-7	.	13	TRBV2	TGTGCCAGCGTGACAGGGGGTGCCTACGAGCAGTACTTC	CASVTGGAYEQYF
.	TRBJ2-2	many	13	TRBV3-1	TGTGCCAGCAGCCAAGGGGGTGCCGGGGAGCTGTTTTTT	CASSQGGAGELFF
.	TRBJ2-2	.	15	TRBV7-2	TGTGCCAGCAGCCCTGAGGTAGTGAGCACCGGGGAGCTGTTTTTT	CASSPEVVSTGELFF
TRBD2	TRBJ2-1	.	14	TRBV27	TGTGCCAGCAGCCCACGGACTAGCGGGGATGAGCAGTTCTTC	CASSPRTSGDEQFF
.	TRBJ2-1	few	15	TRBV20-1	TGCAGTGCTAGATCTCACGGGGCTGACCCCTACGAGCAGTTCTTC	CSARSHGADPYEQFF
.	TRBJ2-3	.	13	TRBV6-4	TGTGCCACCGCCGAAAGCAGCACAGATACGCAGTATTTT	CATAESSTDTQYF
TRBD1	TRBJ1-2	few	16	TRBV28	TGTGCCAGCAGCCCAAGGACAGGGGGAGGGAACTATGGCTACACCTTC	CASSPRTGGGNYGYTF
.	TRBJ2-2	few	16	TRBV3-1	TGTGCCAGCAGCCCCGGACCTAGGCCAAACACCGGGGAGCTGTTTTTT	CASSPGPRPNTGELFF
TRBD2	TRBJ2-2	few	16	TRBV11-3	TGTGCCAGCAGCTTACGACTAGCGGGAGGAACCGGGGAGCTGTTTTTT	CASSLRLAGGTGELFF
TRBD2	TRBJ2-5	many	17	TRBV7-2	TGTGCCAGCAGCCGGGGGGGACTAGCCCATCGGGGGGAGACCCAGTACTTC	CASSRGGLAHRGETQYF
TRBD2	TRBJ2-7	many	16	TRBV27	TGTGCCAGCAGTTCGAGCCGGGTGACGGGAGGATACGAGCAGTACTTC	CASSSSRVTGGYEQYF
TRBD1	TRBJ1-5	many	13	TRBV6-2/TRBV6-3	TGTGCCTCCGGACAGGTGATTAACCAGCCCCAGCATTTT	CASGQVINQPQHF
.	TRBJ2-1	many	15	TRBV12-5	TGTGCTAGTGGTTTGTGGGTGGGCTCCTACAATGAGCAGTTCTTC	CASGLWVGSYNEQFF
.	TRBJ1-2	many	14	TRBV7-2	TGTGCCAGCAGCCCCCAGACGGCAAACTATGGCTACACCTTC	CASSPQTANYGYTF
.	TRBJ1-1	few	13	TRBV6-2/TRBV6-3	TGTGCCAGCAGTTACTTCCAGGGCTCTGAAGCTTTCTTT	CASSYFQGSEAFF
TRBD2	TRBJ2-3	many	17	TRBV7-2	TGTGCCAGCAGCTTAATTGGGACTAGGATTTCCGCAGATACGCAGTATTTT	CASSLIGTRISADTQYF
.	TRBJ1-2	few	13	TRBV29-1	TGCAGCGTTGAAGATGTGGGACACAATGGCTACACCTTC	CSVEDVGHNGYTF
.	TRBJ2-3	.	13	TRBV6-2/TRBV6-3	TGTGCCAGCAGTTACTCTGAGGGCGATACGCAGTATTTT	CASSYSEGDTQYF
TRBD2	TRBJ2-1	few	14	TRBV2	TGTGCCACCCGCCTCGGGACTAGCGGGGGGGGGGAGTTCTTC	CATRLGTSGGGEFF
.	TRBJ2-7	.	14	TRBV5-1	TGCGCCAGCAGCGCTACGACTACCTCCTACGAGCAGTACTTC	CASSATTTSYEQYF
.	TRBJ2-1	few	12	TRBV28	TGTGCCAGCGGGGGGCTCTACAATGAGCAGTTCTTC	CASGGLYNEQFF
TRBD1	TRBJ1-5	many	15	TRBV2	TGTGCCAGCAGTCGACAGGGTGACTGGAATCAGCCCCAGCATTTT	CASSRQGDWNQPQHF
TRBD1	TRBJ1-6	many	14	TRBV27	TGTGCCAGCAGGGACAGGGGGGCCTATTCACCCCTCCACTTT	CASRDRGAYSPLHF
.	TRBJ2-5	.	14	TRBV5-4	TGTGCCAGCAGCTTTTCGACAGGCCAAGGGACCCAGTACTTC	CASSFSTGQGTQYF
TRBD1	TRBJ2-7	many	15	TRBV7-3	TGTGCCAGCAGCGTTACAGGGGGCCTCACCTACGAGCAGTACTTC	CASSVTGGLTYEQYF
.	TRBJ1-2	many	11	TRBV6-2/TRBV6-3	TGTGCCAGCAGTAACCAGGGAGGCTACACCTTC	CASSNQGGYTF
.	TRBJ1-4	.	13	TRBV2	TGTGCCAGCGGTGGGGGAGGAGGAGAAAAACTGTTTTTT	CASGGGGGEKLFF
.	TRBJ2-7	.	12	TRBV6-2/TRBV6-3	TGTGCCAGCAGGGACTCATTATACGAGCAGTACTTC	CASRDSLYEQYF
.	TRBJ1-1	many	13	TRBV3-1	TGTGCCAGCAGCCAACTCGGGGGGACTGAAGCTTTCTTT	CASSQLGGTEAFF
.	TRBJ2-7	few	14	TRBV9	TGTGCCAGCAGCCCTTTTGGGGAGCCTTATGAGCAGTACTTC	CASSPFGEPYEQYF
.	TRBJ2-1	.	16	TRBV24-1	TGTGCCACCAGTGATCCTGGGGGTTTTTCCTACAATGAGCAGTTCTTC	CATSDPGGFSYNEQFF
TRBD1	TRBJ1-5	many	15	TRBV20-1	TGCAGTGCGCAACTTTTACAGGGGTTCAATCAGCCCCAGCATTTT	CSAQLLQGFNQPQHF
.	TRBJ1-2	.	12	TRBV6-1	TGTGCCAGCACTAGTCAGGGGCACGGCTACACCTTC	CASTSQGHGYTF
.	TRBJ1-2	many	15	TRBV19	TGTGCCAGCACTAATGGGCGAAAAGCTAACTATGGCTACACCTTC	CASTNGRKANYGYTF
.	TRBJ1-5	many	15	TRBV12-3/TRBV12-4	TGTGCCAGCAGTTTCGGGACCAACCCGAATCAGCCCCAGCATTTT	CASSFGTNPNQPQHF
.	TRBJ2-2	.	15	TRBV4-3	TGCGCCAGCAGCCGACGAGGCGCGAGCACCGGGGAGCTGTTTTTT	CASSRRGASTGELFF
TRBD1	TRBJ1-2	.	13	TRBV7-2	TGTGCCAGCAGCGGGAGACAGGGGAGTGGCTACACCTTC	CASSGRQGSGYTF
.	TRBJ1-3	few	17	TRBV18	TGTGCCAGCTCACCAACAGCGGGAGGGACTTCTGGAAACACCATATATTTT	CASSPTAGGTSGNTIYF
.	TRBJ2-7	many	13	TRBV6-2/TRBV6-3	TGTGCCAGCAGTTACATCGGGGCCTACGAGCAGTACTTC	CASSYIGAYEQYF
.	TRBJ2-3	.	14	TRBV6-4	TGTGCCAGCAGTGAAGGGGGTTTCACAGATACGCAGTATTTT	CASSEGGFTDTQYF
.	TRBJ2-7	.	12	TRBV14	TGTGCCAGCAGCCACACATCTCGCGAGCAGTACTTC	CASSHTSREQYF
.	TRBJ1-1	many	17	TRBV27	TGTGCCAGCAGCAAGAGCCTGACAGGTGAGGGGAACACTGAAGCTTTCTTT	CASSKSLTGEGNTEAFF
TRBD1	TRBJ1-6	.	14	TRBV6-2/TRBV6-3	TGTGTCAGCAGTGGGACAGGGGATAATTCACCCCTCCACTTT	CVSSGTGDNSPLHF
.	TRBJ1-2	few	16	TRBV12-3/TRBV12-4	TGTGCCAGCAGTTTAGTGGGGGTAGGGTTACTCTATGGCTACACCTTC	CASSLVGVGLLYGYTF
.	TRBJ1-4	few	14	TRBV7-9	TGTGCCAGCAGCTTATCAGGGACTAATGAAAAACTGTTTTTT	CASSLSGTNEKLFF